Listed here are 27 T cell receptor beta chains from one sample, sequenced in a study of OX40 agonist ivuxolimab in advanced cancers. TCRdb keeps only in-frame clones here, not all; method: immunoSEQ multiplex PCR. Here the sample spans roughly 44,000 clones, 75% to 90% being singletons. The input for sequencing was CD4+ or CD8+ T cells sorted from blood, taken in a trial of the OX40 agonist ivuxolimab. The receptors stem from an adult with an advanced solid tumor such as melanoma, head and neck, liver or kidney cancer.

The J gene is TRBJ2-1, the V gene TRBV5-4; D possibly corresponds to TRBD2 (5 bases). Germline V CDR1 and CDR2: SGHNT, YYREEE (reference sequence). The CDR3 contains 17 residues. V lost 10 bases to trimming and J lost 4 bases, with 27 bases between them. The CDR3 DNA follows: TGTGCCTCAACCCTCTTTGACTATGGCGGCATTTACAATGAGCAGTTCTTC. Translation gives CASTLFDYGGIYNEQFF.

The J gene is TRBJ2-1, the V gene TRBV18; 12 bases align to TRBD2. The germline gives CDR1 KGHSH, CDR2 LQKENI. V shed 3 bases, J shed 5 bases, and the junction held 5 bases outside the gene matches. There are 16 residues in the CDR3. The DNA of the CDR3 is TGTGCCAGCTCACCTCGGACTAGCGGGGCTGACAATGAGCAGTTCTTC. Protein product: CASSPRTSGADNEQFF.

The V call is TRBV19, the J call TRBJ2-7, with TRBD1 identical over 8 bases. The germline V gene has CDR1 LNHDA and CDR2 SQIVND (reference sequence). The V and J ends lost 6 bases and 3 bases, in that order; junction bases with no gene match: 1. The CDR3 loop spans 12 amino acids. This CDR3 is CASSTGGYEQYF. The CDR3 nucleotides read TGTGCCAGTAGCACAGGGGGCTACGAGCAGTACTTC.

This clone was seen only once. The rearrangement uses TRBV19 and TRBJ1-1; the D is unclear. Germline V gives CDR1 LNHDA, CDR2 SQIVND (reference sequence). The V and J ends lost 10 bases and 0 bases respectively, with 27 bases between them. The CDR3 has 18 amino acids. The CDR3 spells CATPTASWAEDMNTEAFF. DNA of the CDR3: TGTGCCACCCCTACGGCGTCCTGGGCGGAGGATATGAACACTGAAGCTTTCTTT.

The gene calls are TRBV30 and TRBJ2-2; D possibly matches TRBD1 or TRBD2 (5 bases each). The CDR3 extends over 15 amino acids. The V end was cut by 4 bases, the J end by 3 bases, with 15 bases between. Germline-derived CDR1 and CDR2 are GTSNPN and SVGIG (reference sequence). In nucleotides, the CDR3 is TGTGCCTGGACCCTGGGGCTGGGAGACACCGGGGAGCTGTTTTTT. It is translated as CAWTLGLGDTGELFF.

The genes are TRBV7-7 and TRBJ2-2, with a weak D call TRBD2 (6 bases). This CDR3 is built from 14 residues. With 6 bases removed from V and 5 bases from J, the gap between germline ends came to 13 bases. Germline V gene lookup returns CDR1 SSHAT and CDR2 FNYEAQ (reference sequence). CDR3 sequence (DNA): TGTGCCAGCAGGCTACTAGCAGCTACCGGGGAGCTGTTTTTT. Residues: CASRLLAATGELFF.

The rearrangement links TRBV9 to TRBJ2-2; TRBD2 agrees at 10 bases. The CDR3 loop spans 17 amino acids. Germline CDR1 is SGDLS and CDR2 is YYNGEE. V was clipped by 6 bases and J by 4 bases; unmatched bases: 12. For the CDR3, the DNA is TGTGCCAGCAACCTAGGGGGGCTAGCGGGAGCCACCGGGGAGCTGTTTTTT. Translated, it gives CASNLGGLAGATGELFF.

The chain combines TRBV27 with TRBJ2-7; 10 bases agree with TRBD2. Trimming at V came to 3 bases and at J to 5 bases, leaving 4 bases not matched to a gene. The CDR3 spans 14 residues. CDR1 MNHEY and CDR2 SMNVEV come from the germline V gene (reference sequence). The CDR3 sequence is CASSFTLAGDEQYF. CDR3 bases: TGTGCCAGCAGTTTCACCCTAGCGGGAGACGAGCAGTACTTC.

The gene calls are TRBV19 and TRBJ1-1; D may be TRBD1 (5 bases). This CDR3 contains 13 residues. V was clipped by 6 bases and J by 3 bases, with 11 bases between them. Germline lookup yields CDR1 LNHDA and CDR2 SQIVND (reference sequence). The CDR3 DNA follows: TGTGCCAGTAGGAGCAGGGCCCACACTGAAGCTTTCTTT. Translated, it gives CASRSRAHTEAFF.

The CDR3 reads CASSLRAGGYYEQYF. As DNA, the CDR3 is TGTGCCAGCAGCTTACGGGCGGGAGGGTACTACGAGCAGTACTTC. V and J are TRBV7-7 and TRBJ2-5, with 9 nucleotides matching TRBD2. The end of the DNA aligns better with TRBJ2-7, so the J call may be wrong. Per germline, CDR1 SSHAT and CDR2 FNYEAQ (reference sequence). The CDR3 is made up of 15 amino acids.

Here the CDR3 DNA reads TGTGCAAGTCGCTTTTGGTTGAGCCAGCCATGTACTCCCTACGAGCAGTACTTC. This translates into CASRFWLSQPCTPYEQYF. This rearrangement joins TRBV12-2 to TRBJ2-7. TRBV12-2 is assigned pseudogene status. This CDR3 is built from 18 residues.

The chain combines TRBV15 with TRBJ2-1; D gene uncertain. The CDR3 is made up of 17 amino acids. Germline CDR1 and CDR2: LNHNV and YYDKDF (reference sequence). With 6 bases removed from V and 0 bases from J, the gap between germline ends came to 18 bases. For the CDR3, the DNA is TGTGCCACCAGTCCAACGTCCGGCCTGGGCTCCTACAATGAGCAGTTCTTC. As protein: CATSPTSGLGSYNEQFF. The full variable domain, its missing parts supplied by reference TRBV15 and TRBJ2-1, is DAMVIQNPRYQVTQFGKPVTLSCSQTLNHNVMYWYQQKSSQAPKLLFHYYDKDFNNEADTPDNFQSRRPNTSFCFLDIRSPGLGDTAMYLCATSPTSGLGSYNEQFFGPGTRLTVL.

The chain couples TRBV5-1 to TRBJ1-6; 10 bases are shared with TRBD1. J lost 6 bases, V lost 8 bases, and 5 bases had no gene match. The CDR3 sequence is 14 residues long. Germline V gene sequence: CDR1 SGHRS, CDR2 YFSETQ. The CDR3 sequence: CASGTGEFNSPLHF. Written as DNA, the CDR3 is TGCGCCAGTGGGACAGGGGAGTTTAATTCACCCCTCCACTTT.

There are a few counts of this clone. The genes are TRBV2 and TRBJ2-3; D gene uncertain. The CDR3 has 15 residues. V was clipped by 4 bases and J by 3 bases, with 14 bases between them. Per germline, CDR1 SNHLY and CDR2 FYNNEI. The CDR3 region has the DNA TGTGCCAGCAGTGTAACGTCTATAGCAACAGATACGCAGTATTTT. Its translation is CASSVTSIATDTQYF.

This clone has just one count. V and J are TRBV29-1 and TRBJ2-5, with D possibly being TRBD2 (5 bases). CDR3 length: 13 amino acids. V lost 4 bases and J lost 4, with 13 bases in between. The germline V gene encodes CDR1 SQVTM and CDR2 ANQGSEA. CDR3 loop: CSVATRGLETQYF. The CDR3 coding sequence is TGCAGCGTTGCCACCCGGGGTCTAGAGACCCAGTACTTC.

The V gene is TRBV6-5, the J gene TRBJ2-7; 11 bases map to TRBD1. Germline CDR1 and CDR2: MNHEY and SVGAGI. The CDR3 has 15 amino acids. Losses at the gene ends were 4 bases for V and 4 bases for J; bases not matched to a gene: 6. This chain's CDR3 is CASSSPGQGGYEQYF. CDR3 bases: TGTGCCAGCAGTTCTCCGGGACAGGGGGGATACGAGCAGTACTTC.

CDR3 bases: TGTGCCAGCAGCCCCCTAGCGGCGCTCTACAATGAGCAGTTCTTC. Encoded protein: CASSPLAALYNEQFF. This sequence joins TRBV7-9 and TRBJ2-1, with 7 bases aligning to TRBD2. CDR3 length: 15 residues. Unmatched junction bases numbered 7, after V lost 5 bases and J lost 3 bases. The germline V gene has CDR1 SEHNR and CDR2 FQNEAQ (reference sequence).

CDR3 region: CASSLESSANYGYTF. CDR3 nucleotides: TGTGCCAGCAGCTTAGAGTCCTCAGCTAACTATGGCTACACCTTC. This rearrangement joins TRBV13 to TRBJ1-2; D gene ambiguous. The V end was cut by 1 base, the J end by 0 bases, with 9 bases between. CDR3 length equals 15 residues. CDR1 is PRHDT and CDR2 is FYEKMQ in the germline V gene (reference sequence).

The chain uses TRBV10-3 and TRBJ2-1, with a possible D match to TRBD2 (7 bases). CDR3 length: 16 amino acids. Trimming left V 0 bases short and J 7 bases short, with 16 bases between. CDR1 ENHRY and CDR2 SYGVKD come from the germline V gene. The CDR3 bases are TGTGCCATCAGTGAGTCGAATCTGGGGGGGGCAAATGAGCAGTTCTTC. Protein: CAISESNLGGANEQFF.

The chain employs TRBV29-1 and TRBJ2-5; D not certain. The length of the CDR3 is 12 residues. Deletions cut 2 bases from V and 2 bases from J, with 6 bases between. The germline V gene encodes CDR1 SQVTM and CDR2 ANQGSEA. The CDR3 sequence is CSVEISQETQYF. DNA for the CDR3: TGCAGCGTTGAAATCTCTCAAGAGACCCAGTACTTC.

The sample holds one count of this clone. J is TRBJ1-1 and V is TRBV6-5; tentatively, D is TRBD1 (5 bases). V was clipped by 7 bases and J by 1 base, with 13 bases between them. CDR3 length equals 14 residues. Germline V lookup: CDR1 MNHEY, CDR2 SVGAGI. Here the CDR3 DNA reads TGTGCCAGCACCTTTGGGGGGGGGAACACTGAAGCTTTCTTT. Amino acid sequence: CASTFGGGNTEAFF.

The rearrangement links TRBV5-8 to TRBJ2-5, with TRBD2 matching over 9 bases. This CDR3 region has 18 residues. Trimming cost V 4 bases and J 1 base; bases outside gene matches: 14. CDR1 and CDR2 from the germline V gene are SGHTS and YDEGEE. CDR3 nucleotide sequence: TGTGCCAGCAGCGGTGGGACTAGCTCGGGACAACGCCAAGAGACCCAGTACTTC. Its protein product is CASSGGTSSGQRQETQYF.

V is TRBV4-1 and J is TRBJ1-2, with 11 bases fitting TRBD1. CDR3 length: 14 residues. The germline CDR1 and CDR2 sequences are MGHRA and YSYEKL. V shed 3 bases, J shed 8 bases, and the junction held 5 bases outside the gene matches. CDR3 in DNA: TGCGCCAGCAGCCACCCCGGGACAGGGGGAGGCTACACCTTC. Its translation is CASSHPGTGGGYTF.

The CDR3 here is CASSLGPGAANTEAFF. Here the CDR3 DNA reads TGTGCCAGCAGCTTAGGTCCGGGGGCAGCGAACACTGAAGCTTTCTTT. V is TRBV11-3 and J is TRBJ1-1, with a possible D match to TRBD1 (6 bases). V shed 1 base and J shed 1 base, with 13 bases lying between them. Germline V gives CDR1 SGHNT, CDR2 YENEEA. CDR3 length: 16 residues.

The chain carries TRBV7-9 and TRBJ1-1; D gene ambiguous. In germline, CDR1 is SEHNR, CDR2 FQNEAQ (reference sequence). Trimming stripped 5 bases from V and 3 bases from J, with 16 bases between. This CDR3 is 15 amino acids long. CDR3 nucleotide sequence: TGTGCCAGCAGCGCCCACGGGTCGAGGGACACTGAAGCTTTCTTT. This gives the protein CASSAHGSRDTEAFF.

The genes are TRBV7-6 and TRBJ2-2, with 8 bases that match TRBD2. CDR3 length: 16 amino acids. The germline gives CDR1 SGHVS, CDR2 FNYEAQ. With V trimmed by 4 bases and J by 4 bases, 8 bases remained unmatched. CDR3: CASSSSGRDGTGELFF. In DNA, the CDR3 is TGTGCCAGCAGCTCCAGCGGGAGAGATGGCACCGGGGAGCTGTTTTTT. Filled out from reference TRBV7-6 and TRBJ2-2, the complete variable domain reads GAGVSQSPRYKVTKRGQDVALRCDPISGHVSLYWYRQALGQGPEFLTYFNYEAQQDKSGLPNDRFSAERPEGSISTLTIQRTEQRDSAMYRCASSSSGRDGTGELFFGEGSRLTVL.

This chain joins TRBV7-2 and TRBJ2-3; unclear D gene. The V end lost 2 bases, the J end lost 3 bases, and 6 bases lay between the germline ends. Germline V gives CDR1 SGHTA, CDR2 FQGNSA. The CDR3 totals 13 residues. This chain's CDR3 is CASSLKGTDTQYF. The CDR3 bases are TGTGCCAGCAGCTTAAAGGGTACAGATACGCAGTATTTT.